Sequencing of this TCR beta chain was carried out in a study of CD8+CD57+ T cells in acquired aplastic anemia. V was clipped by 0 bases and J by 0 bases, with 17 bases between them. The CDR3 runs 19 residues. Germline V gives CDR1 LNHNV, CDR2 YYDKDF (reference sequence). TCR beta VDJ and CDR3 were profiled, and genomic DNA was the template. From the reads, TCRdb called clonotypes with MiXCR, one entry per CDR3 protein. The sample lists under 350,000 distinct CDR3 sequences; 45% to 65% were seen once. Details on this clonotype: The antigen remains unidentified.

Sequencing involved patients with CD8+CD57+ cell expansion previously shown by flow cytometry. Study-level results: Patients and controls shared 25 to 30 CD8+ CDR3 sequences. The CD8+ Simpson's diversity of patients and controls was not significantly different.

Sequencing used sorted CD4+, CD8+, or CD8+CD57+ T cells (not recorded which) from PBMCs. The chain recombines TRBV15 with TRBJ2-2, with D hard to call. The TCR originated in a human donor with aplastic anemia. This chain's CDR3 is CATSRDPGYSLANTGELFF. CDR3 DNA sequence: TGTGCCACCAGCAGAGACCCGGGCTATTCTCTAGCGAACACCGGGGAGCTGTTTTTT.